This TCR beta chain was sequenced for a study of blood T cell repertoires in COVID-19. At the level of the study: Acute-phase and convalescent COVID-19 samples originated in the United States, Italy and Spain. T cells, B-cell-depleted T cells, or PBMCs provided the cDNA or gDNA that served as material.

Germline CDR1 SQVTM, CDR2 ANQGSEA. J was trimmed by 2 bases and V by 3 bases; bases with no gene match: 0. The CDR3 spans 13 residues. This clone was seen once. Original processing notes: Amplifying reference gene primers gave estimates of nucleated cell counts. TCRdb's copy holds only in-frame clones and misses some; the assay was immunoSEQ multiplex PCR. V, J and clone size were drawn from that table, and D and trimming were deduced from the DNA. The table has around 63,000 clones, approximately 79% seen once; the top ten hold less than 7%. The source of this sequence is a woman aged 70-85 years with acute or convalescent COVID-19. V usage is TRBV29-1 and J usage is TRBJ1-5; 8 positions agree with TRBD1. Sequencing was performed on peripheral blood. CDR3 sequence: CSVETGGNQPQHF. Written as DNA, the CDR3 is TGCAGCGTTGAGACAGGGGGCAATCAGCCCCAGCATTTT.